This T cell receptor beta chain is from a study of T-cell memory formation after mild COVID-19. On this clonotype: Its matching antigen is unknown.

Germline CDR1 SQVTM, CDR2 ANQGSEA. The ends lost 4 bases at V and 1 base at J; junction bases unmatched: 4. The CDR3 extends over 14 amino acids. Study observations and caveats: Clones contracting day 15 to 85 were balanced CD4/CD8; later expanders leaned CD4+.

The 5'RACE method, run with constant-segment primers, produced TCR alpha and TCR beta cDNA libraries (carrying sample barcodes and UMIs). Each CDR3 protein is one row after TCRdb ran MiXCR on the 5' RACE reads. The repertoire includes 250,000 to 350,000 distinct CDR3 sequences, more than 15% of them detected once, and 22% sits in the top ten. What was sequenced was PBMCs or a T cell subset sorted from them (not recorded which). The clonotype was recovered from a man aged 18 to 30 who had mild COVID-19 (a few samples of this study predate the infection). Cell type and time point are not known. The gene calls are TRBV29-1 and TRBJ1-1; 9 bases are a match to TRBD1. CDR3 sequence: CSVARDRANTEAFF. In nucleotides, the CDR3 is TGCAGCGTTGCTCGGGACAGGGCGAACACTGAAGCTTTCTTT.